Each of the 14 T cell receptor beta chains below was sequenced from the same sample in a study of T cell responses to AZD1222 COVID-19 vaccine. The assay was immunoSEQ multiplex PCR, and TCRdb's table has in-frame clones only and misses some. Found here are some 150,000 clones, around 95% of them singletons; the top ten hold over 0.95%. Here the sequenced sample was peripheral blood, taken on day 0 of AZD1222 vaccination. The receptors shown here come from an adult in good health.

This chain links TRBV5-1 with TRBJ1-2; TRBD1 aligns across 8 bases. V trimming: 4 bases; J trimming: 7 bases; junction bases outside the gene matches: 6. In germline, CDR1 is SGHRS, CDR2 YFSETQ. The CDR3 spans 13 residues. The CDR3 DNA is TGCGCCAGCAGCCCACAGGGGGACCCTGGCTACACCTTC. Translating gives CASSPQGDPGYTF. The variable domain in full, with the rest retrieved from reference TRBV5-1 and TRBJ1-2, is KAGVTQTPRYLIKTRGQQVTLSCSPISGHRSVSWYQQTPGQGLQFLFEYFSETQRNKGNFPGRFSGRQFSNSRSEMNVSTLELGDSALYLCASSPQGDPGYTFGSGTRLTVV.

The chain recombines TRBV4-1 with TRBJ2-4; 11 positions agree with TRBD2. The CDR3 sequence is 16 residues long. V was clipped by 0 bases and J by 9 bases; unmatched bases: 7. CDR1 is MGHRA and CDR2 is YSYEKL in the germline V gene. Here the CDR3 DNA reads TGCGCCAGCAGCCAAGATCGGCTAGCGGGAGGAGCCATTCAGTACTTC. Translated: CASSQDRLAGGAIQYF.

This clone turned up a few times. The chain has TRBV2 and TRBJ2-2; D uncertain. Germline CDR1 is SNHLY and CDR2 is FYNNEI. Trimming removed 0 bases at V and 4 bases at J, with 6 bases between. This CDR3 region has 14 residues. CDR3 sequence: CASSEALTTGELFF. As DNA, the CDR3 is TGTGCCAGCAGTGAAGCGCTAACCACCGGGGAGCTGTTTTTT.

This clone occurred once. J is TRBJ1-1 and V is TRBV19, with D unclear. The CDR3 covers 15 residues. V was shortened by 5 bases and J by 0 bases, with 13 bases between the two germline ends. Germline V gene lookup returns CDR1 LNHDA and CDR2 SQIVND (reference sequence). The CDR3 protein is CASSPSAGLNTEAFF. CDR3 sequence (DNA): TGTGCCAGTAGTCCCTCTGCCGGCCTGAACACTGAAGCTTTCTTT.

This chain uses TRBV12-3 or TRBV12-4 with TRBJ1-5, with D unclear. The CDR3 is 11 residues long. V was shortened by 6 bases and J by 11 bases, with 11 bases between the two germline ends. The CDR3 loop is CASSFGWAQHF. The CDR3 DNA reads as TGTGCCAGCAGCTTCGGATGGGCCCAGCATTTT.

The V call is TRBV9, the J call TRBJ2-1; D not certain. The CDR3 runs to 16 residues. V lost 0 bases, J lost 2 bases, and 12 bases lay in between. Germline CDR1 and CDR2: SGDLS and YYNGEE. CDR3 in amino acids: CASSVDVGSPYNEQFF. The CDR3, as DNA: TGTGCCAGCAGCGTAGATGTCGGGTCCCCCTACAATGAGCAGTTCTTC. The full variable domain, with the rest looked up from reference TRBV9 and TRBJ2-1, is DSGVTQTPKHLITATGQRVTLRCSPRSGDLSVYWYQQSLDQGLQFLIQYYNGEERAKGNILERFSAQQFPDLHSELNLSSLELGDSALYFCASSVDVGSPYNEQFFGPGTRLTVL.

The rearrangement links TRBV19 to TRBJ1-1, with D uncertain. CDR1 is LNHDA and CDR2 is SQIVND in the germline V gene (reference sequence). This CDR3 has 12 amino acids. V lost 7 bases and J 1 base, leaving 7 bases between the germline ends. CDR3 DNA: TGTGCCAGTACGGCAGGGAACACTGAAGCTTTCTTT. It is translated as CASTAGNTEAFF.

This clone was recorded a few times. V and J are TRBV4-2 and TRBJ2-2, with D unclear. Germline loops: CDR1 LGHNA, CDR2 YNFKEQ. Trimming removed 3 bases at V and 3 bases at J, with 20 bases between. The CDR3 consists of 18 residues. CDR3 amino acids: CASSHGLWSLGDTGELFF. The CDR3 nucleotides are TGTGCCAGCAGCCATGGCTTATGGTCCTTAGGAGACACCGGGGAGCTGTTTTTT.

This chain uses TRBV5-5 with TRBJ2-5; D not certain. The CDR3 consists of 14 residues. The germline V gene encodes CDR1 SGHKS and CDR2 YYEKEE (reference sequence). The V end lost 1 base, the J end lost 1 base, and 8 bases lay between the germline ends. The CDR3 bases are TGTGCCAGCAGCTTGTCTCGGACCCAAGAGACCCAGTACTTC. Its protein product is CASSLSRTQETQYF.

The rearrangement links TRBV9 to TRBJ1-5, with D possibly matching TRBD1 (5 bases). The CDR3 is 15 amino acids. CDR1 and CDR2 (germline): SGDLS, YYNGEE. V lost 3 bases to trimming and J lost 4 bases, with 14 bases between them. The CDR3 here is CASSAYDGGNQPQHF. CDR3 coding DNA: TGTGCCAGCAGCGCCTATGACGGGGGAAATCAGCCCCAGCATTTT.

The chain has TRBV4-1 and TRBJ1-5; D is uncertain. Germline CDR1 reads MGHRA; CDR2 reads YSYEKL. V lost 0 bases to trimming and J lost 4 bases, with 13 bases between them. This CDR3 is 16 amino acids long. CDR3 sequence reads: CASSQDRAGRNQPQHF. CDR3 coding DNA: TGCGCCAGCAGCCAAGATAGGGCGGGGAGGAATCAGCCCCAGCATTTT.

This sequence joins TRBV4-1 and TRBJ1-2; 9 nucleotides agree with TRBD1. Germline V CDR1 and CDR2: MGHRA, YSYEKL. J was trimmed by 5 bases and V by 3 bases; bases with no gene match: 4. The CDR3 covers 14 residues. CDR3 protein: CASSHSGQGYGYTF. Written as DNA, the CDR3 is TGCGCCAGCAGCCACTCGGGACAGGGATATGGCTACACCTTC.

The gene calls are TRBV12-2 and TRBJ2-7; TRBD2, the D gene given by the table, was not confirmed from the DNA. TRBV12-2 constitutes a pseudogene. CDR3 length: 20 residues. CDR3 bases: TGTGCAAGTCGCAACACCGGGACTAGCGGGCCAGCCCAAAGCTCCTACGAGCAGTACGTC. Its translation: CASRNTGTSGPAQSSYEQYV.

The chain combines TRBV6-6 with TRBJ1-5; no clear D. There are 15 residues in the CDR3. Germline CDR1 reads MNHNY; CDR2 reads SVGAGI (reference sequence). Trimming pared 0 bases from V and 6 bases from J, leaving 12 bases between. The CDR3: CASSYSSEGGQPQHF. The DNA of the CDR3 is TGTGCCAGCAGTTACTCGTCGGAGGGAGGTCAGCCCCAGCATTTT.